The present T cell receptor (beta chain) was sequenced within a study of T-cell reconstitution after alpha-beta-depleted transplantation in children. A TCRbeta library incorporating unique molecular identifiers was prepared. TCRdb passed the PCR reads through MiXCR, listing each CDR3 protein once. Of under 400,000 distinct CDR3 sequences in the sample, around 25% are singletons; the top ten hold roughly 9.8%. Of note for this clonotype: What it binds is unknown.

Whole-study results and caveats: When one year had passed after transplant, most T-cell counts and diversity came from newly produced T cells.

This CDR3 comprises 15 residues. Germline assignment: CDR1 SGHTA and CDR2 FQGTGA. V was pared by 5 bases and J by 10 bases, with 21 bases between. The TCR originated in a male patient under 18 who had a stem cell transplant for acute lymphoblastic leukemia, so the T cells may come from the graft donor. Here the sequenced sample was PBMCs, mostly from graft donor cells, taken 180 days after TCRalphabeta/CD19-depleted stem cell transplant. The chain is built from TRBV7-3 and TRBJ2-1; a weak D match, TRBD1 (5 bases). The CDR3 protein is CASSIKIGHVNEQFF. CDR3 DNA: TGTGCCAGCAGCATAAAGATCGGACACGTAAACGAGCAGTTCTTC.